These 22 T cell receptor beta chains were sequenced from one sample in a study of blood T cells in healthy people across ages (dated by TCRdb to between 2014 and 2017). Library creation used 5' RACE. Sequenced on an Illumina HiSeq 2500. A second PCR of 7 to 11 cycles was run with a J-beta primer mix and a sample-barcoded 5' primer. The public reads were reanalyzed by TCRdb: fastp trimming at Q25, MiXCR alignment, in-frame beta chains only. Each entry is one CDR3 protein sequence, shown with its most common DNA and genes. Recorded for this sample are 650,000 or so distinct CDR3 sequences; under 65% of them occurred a single time. Jointly, the top ten make up about 14% of the sample. The source material was blood. Receptor source: an elderly woman in good health.

This clonotype was detected a few times. This chain uses TRBV6-5 with TRBJ1-5, with a weak D call TRBD1 (6 bases). The germline V and J ends were trimmed by 6 bases and 0 bases, with 15 bases remaining between them. The CDR3 is made up of 16 amino acids. Germline CDR1 reads MNHEY; CDR2 reads SVGAGI. CDR3 sequence: CASRPQGANSNQPQHF. The DNA for the CDR3 is TGTGCCAGCAGACCACAGGGAGCAAATAGCAATCAGCCCCAGCATTTT.

The chain employs TRBV29-1 and TRBJ2-7; 7 bases map to TRBD1. With 4 bases clipped from V and 3 bases from J, the junction kept 6 bases outside the gene matches. The CDR3 runs 13 residues. CDR1 is SQVTM and CDR2 is ANQGSEA in the germline V gene. The CDR3 nucleotides read TGCAGCGTTGTCTCGGGACAGAACTACGAGCAGTACTTC. Protein: CSVVSGQNYEQYF.

This clonotype was counted at least ten times. The gene calls are TRBV3-1 and TRBJ2-3; D may be TRBD2 (6 bases). The germline CDR1 and CDR2 sequences are LGHDT and YNNKEL (reference sequence). Trimming shortened V by 4 bases and J by 2 bases, and 13 bases separated the two germline ends. The CDR3 is made up of 15 amino acids. CDR3 sequence reads: CASSLADIVTDTQYF. In nucleotides, the CDR3 is TGTGCCAGCAGCCTAGCGGATATAGTCACAGATACGCAGTATTTT.

V usage is TRBV20-1 and J usage is TRBJ1-2; D gene ambiguous. The CDR3 runs to 14 residues. Germline CDR1 and CDR2: DFQATT and SNEGSKA (reference sequence). Trimming stripped 3 bases from V and 2 bases from J, with 13 bases between. CDR3 nucleotides: TGCAGTGCTAGCCCCCCGGGGAGGAACTATGGCTACACCTTC. As protein: CSASPPGRNYGYTF.

The sample holds a few counts of this clonotype. The gene calls are TRBV27 and TRBJ1-6; TRBD1 might be the D (5 bases). V lost 5 bases to trimming and J lost 6 bases, with 14 bases between them. The germline V gene has CDR1 MNHEY and CDR2 SMNVEV (reference sequence). The length of the CDR3 is 15 residues. The CDR3 here is CASSLRDDPNSPLHF. Here the CDR3 DNA reads TGTGCCAGCAGTCTACGGGACGACCCTAATTCACCCCTCCACTTT.

Ten or more counts support this clonotype. The V gene is TRBV3-1, the J gene TRBJ2-1; no clear D. The CDR3 has 14 residues. V was pared by 1 base and J by 9 bases, with 13 bases between. CDR1 LGHDT and CDR2 YNNKEL come from the germline V gene (reference sequence). Here the CDR3 reads CASSQAVVLREQFF. The CDR3 DNA sequence: TGTGCCAGCAGCCAAGCAGTAGTTTTGCGTGAGCAGTTCTTC.

A few counts support this clonotype. Being one base from a much bigger clone, this may be a read error. The rearrangement links TRBV25-1 to TRBJ2-5; D remains ambiguous. The better agreement between TRBJ2-7 and the DNA end casts doubt on the J call. Germline V gene data show CDR1 as MGHDK and CDR2 as SYGVNS. The CDR3 is 11 residues long. The CDR3 DNA follows: TGTGCCAGCAGTGACAGGTACGAGCAGTACTTC. Its translation is CASSDRYEQYF.

This clonotype was observed a handful of times. This rearrangement joins TRBV5-1 to TRBJ2-2, with 7 bases aligning to TRBD1. CDR1 and CDR2 (germline): SGHRS, YFSETQ. V gave up 5 bases and J gave up 0 bases; unmatched junction bases: 7. The CDR3 runs to 16 residues. For the CDR3, the DNA is TGCGCCAGCAGTCGTGAGGGGGCCACGAACACCGGGGAGCTGTTTTTT. Translated: CASSREGATNTGELFF.

To note about this clonotype: A single base separates this from a much larger clone, so it may be a read error. The rearrangement uses TRBV4-2 and TRBJ2-7; the D gene is possibly TRBD1 (6 bases). Germline lookup yields CDR1 LGHNA and CDR2 YNFKEQ. The V and J ends lost 1 base and 7 bases respectively, with 17 bases between them. The CDR3 is 15 amino acids. CDR3 nucleotides: TGTGCCAGCAGCCAAGGGACAGACTCCTACAATGAGCAGTACTTC. Protein sequence: CASSQGTDSYNEQYF.

This clonotype was found once. The V and J genes are TRBV10-3 and TRBJ1-5; D is uncertain. V dropped 7 bases and J dropped 5 bases, with 12 bases sitting between them. CDR1 ENHRY and CDR2 SYGVKD come from the germline V gene. The CDR3 loop spans 13 amino acids. As DNA, the CDR3 is TGTGCCATCAAGGGCGACGTCGATCAGCCCCAGCATTTT. It codes for CAIKGDVDQPQHF.

Remarks on this clonotype: Just one base apart from a much larger clone, this may be a read error. J is TRBJ1-6 and V is TRBV4-3, with TRBD1 matching over 7 bases. This CDR3 has 14 amino acids. Unmatched junction bases numbered 8, after V lost 6 bases and J lost 9 bases. CDR1 and CDR2 from the germline V gene are LGHNA and YSLEER. The CDR3 bases are TGCGCCAGCAGTCCCGGGACAGAGCCTTCACCCCTCCACTTT. Translation gives CASSPGTEPSPLHF.

The V and J genes are TRBV12-3 or TRBV12-4 and TRBJ1-1, with a weak D call TRBD1 (5 bases). Trimming removed 6 bases at V and 7 bases at J, with 15 bases between. The CDR3 length is 13 residues. Here the CDR3 DNA reads TGTGCCAGCAGGGGCGGGGCCCTCGGTGAAGCTTTCTTT. Translation: CASRGGALGEAFF.

The chain carries TRBV7-2 and TRBJ2-7; TRBD1 or TRBD2 may be the D gene (6 bases each). Trimming shortened V by 4 bases and J by 2 bases, and 18 bases separated the two germline ends. The CDR3 consists of 16 residues. CDR1 and CDR2 from the germline V gene are SGHTA and FQGNSA. As DNA, the CDR3 is TGTGCCAGCAGCTCGCCATCGACAGGAGGGCCCTACGAGCAGTACTTC. Residues: CASSSPSTGGPYEQYF.

The chain employs TRBV7-2 and TRBJ2-7; D may correspond to TRBD1 or TRBD2 (7 bases each). The germline V and J ends were trimmed by 5 bases and 0 bases, with 11 bases remaining between them. This CDR3 is built from 14 residues. Germline V gene sequence: CDR1 SGHTA, CDR2 FQGNSA. This CDR3 reads CASSRRGGSYEQYF. The CDR3, as DNA: TGTGCCAGCAGCCGCAGGGGGGGCTCCTACGAGCAGTACTTC.

The CDR3 sequence is CASSPPSARRGETQYF. Here the CDR3 DNA reads TGTGCCAGCAGCCCCCCTAGCGCACGCAGGGGAGAGACCCAGTACTTC. The genes are TRBV7-2 and TRBJ2-7; D is tentatively TRBD1 or TRBD2 (6 bases each). The J call may be mistaken, given a closer DNA end match to TRBJ2-5. Germline lookup yields CDR1 SGHTA and CDR2 FQGNSA. The CDR3 extends over 16 amino acids.

Points on this clonotype: A read error may explain this, as a much larger clone is one base away. J is TRBJ1-2 and V is TRBV29-1; 9 bases are a match to TRBD1. The CDR3 is made up of 14 amino acids. Germline-derived CDR1 and CDR2 are SQVTM and ANQGSEA. The CDR3 reads CSVEDRRQGGGHTF. In DNA, the CDR3 is TGCAGCGTTGAAGATCGAAGACAGGGGGGTGGCCACACCTTC.

This sequence joins TRBV29-1 and TRBJ2-1; D is uncertain. With 5 bases removed from V and 15 bases from J, the gap between germline ends came to 14 bases. CDR1 SQVTM and CDR2 ANQGSEA come from the germline V gene. This CDR3 is 10 amino acids long. The CDR3 coding sequence is TGCAGCGTTTTTTGGGATGCGTGGTTCTTC. As protein: CSVFWDAWFF.

The chain couples TRBV7-3 to TRBJ2-1; D assignment may be TRBD1 or TRBD2 (5 bases each). TRBJ2-7 explains the end of the DNA better; the J call may be wrong. The CDR3 extends over 16 amino acids. Germline loops: CDR1 SGHTA, CDR2 FQGTGA. The CDR3 is CASSTRQRASYNEQYF. The CDR3 DNA follows: TGTGCCAGCAGTACCCGACAGAGGGCTTCCTACAATGAGCAGTACTTC.

The rearrangement joins TRBV24-1 to TRBJ2-7; 7 bases agree with TRBD2. This CDR3 contains 13 residues. In germline, CDR1 is KGHDR, CDR2 SFDVKD. Trimming at V came to 5 bases and at J to 4 bases, leaving 4 bases not matched to a gene. The CDR3 loop reads CATSVAGLYEQYF. The CDR3 bases are TGTGCCACCAGTGTGGCGGGACTATACGAGCAGTACTTC.

About this clonotype: This could be a read error, since a much larger clone is one nucleotide away. The chain joins TRBV11-2 to TRBJ2-3; 9 bases map to TRBD1. The CDR3 consists of 15 residues. Germline CDR1 SGHAT, CDR2 FQNNGV. CDR3 sequence reads: CASSLDRGFTDAQYF. CDR3 coding DNA: TGTGCCAGCAGCTTGGACAGGGGATTCACAGATGCGCAGTATTTT.

The rearrangement joins TRBV20-1 to TRBJ2-5, with D perhaps TRBD2 (6 bases). Judging by the DNA end, TRBJ2-7 fits better; the J call may be wrong. The CDR3 is made up of 14 amino acids. Germline CDR1 reads DFQATT; CDR2 reads SNEGSKA (reference sequence). The CDR3 coding sequence is TGCAGTGCCACTTTCGGGAGTAGAACCTACGAGCAGTACTTC. Its protein is CSATFGSRTYEQYF.

In regard to this clonotype: Given a much more abundant clone one base away, this may be a read error. The gene calls are TRBV10-3 and TRBJ2-3, with D hard to call. Trimming stripped 4 bases from V and 2 bases from J, with 10 bases between. From germline, CDR1 is ENHRY and CDR2 SYGVKD. CDR3 length: 14 amino acids. CDR3 sequence: CAISANSYTDTQYF. CDR3 coding DNA: TGTGCCATCAGTGCGAACAGCTACACAGATACGCAGTATTTT.